This TCR beta chain is from a study of shared clonotypes between healthy human individuals. Study observations and caveats: Large depth notwithstanding, sorted-subset sequencing proved incomplete by rarefaction.

Sorted-subset replicate PCR reactions contained 150 to 200 ng DNA, corresponding to some 29,000 T cell genomes. Clones were sequenced by immunoSEQ multiplex PCR, and TCRdb holds only the in-frame ones, with some missing. This repertoire shows about 2.5 million clones, around 93% found once; its top ten account for 0.37%. Researchers partitioned CD4+ cells into CD45RA+ naive and CD45RA-negative memory subsets. Worth noting for this clone: The antigen is not known.

The CDR3 is 23 residues long. Per germline, CDR1 SGDLS and CDR2 YYNGEE. V lost 0 bases and J 2 bases, leaving 35 bases between the germline ends. What was sequenced was naive CD4+ T cells from PBMCs. Subset: CD45RA+ positively selected. V is TRBV9 and J is TRBJ2-5; D is perhaps TRBD2 (6 bases). This sequence was found in a man aged 18 to 35 in good health. Some clones in this sample may be carry-over from other donors' samples. In DNA form, the CDR3 reads TGTGCCAGCAGCGTAGAGGTTCCCGCGTGGTTCGGGAGAGGTAATCAGATGCAAGAGACCCAGTACTTC. Protein sequence: CASSVEVPAWFGRGNQMQETQYF.